This entry is about one T cell receptor beta chain. The data belong to a study of blood T cell repertoires in COVID-19. About the study: COVID-19 samples collected from the United States, Italy and Spain covered acute and convalescent phases.

Clones were read by immunoSEQ multiplex PCR, and TCRdb kept only the in-frame ones, dropping some. The sample consists of a few hundred thousand clones, less than 95% of them appearing once. Recruitment covered roughly 24 US areas and drew participants whose ages spanned roughly 18 to 95 years. Two negative PCRs, clearance, or symptom resolution had been documented for recovered Cohort 3 donors. Germline values: CDR1 LNHNV, CDR2 YYDKDF (reference sequence). The CDR3 runs to 13 residues. With 6 bases removed from V and 5 bases from J, the gap between germline ends came to 13 bases. This TCR was recovered from a man aged 18 to 30 who had recovered from COVID-19. The chain links TRBV15 to TRBJ1-2; D is undetermined. Material: PBMCs or T cells enriched from blood (not recorded which). The CDR3 nucleotides are TGTGCCACCAGTCTCACTAGGGAATATGGCTACACCTTC. As protein: CATSLTREYGYTF.